These 12 T cell receptor beta chains were all obtained from the same sample, sequenced in a study of CD4+ T cells in melanoma (dated by TCRdb to between 2021 and 2024). Libraries were constructed by the immunoSEQ multiplex PCR assay. This is the immuneACCESS table as TCRdb keeps it, with only in-frame sequences that have V and J called. A part of the clones is gone; compared with another copy, unresolved V genes explain less than half, and the rest is unexplained. The sample table holds some 10,000 clones, of which around 71% were seen once. The ten largest clones capture about a sixth of the sample. Input material: cells from a culture (not recorded whether cultured in vitro). These receptors were collected from a human donor with melanoma.

J is TRBJ2-3 and V is TRBV10-1; 10 nucleotides align to TRBD2. Unmatched junction bases numbered 11, after V lost 8 bases and J lost 6 bases. CDR3 length: 15 amino acids. CDR1 WNHNN and CDR2 SYGVQD come from the germline V gene (reference sequence). The CDR3 bases are TGCGCCAGCGGTCCAGCGGGGGGGGGCGGCGATACGCAGTATTTT. It is translated as CASGPAGGGGDTQYF.

This clone was counted only a few times. This chain joins TRBV5-1 and TRBJ1-6, with a possible D match to TRBD1 (6 bases). The ends were cut back, 4 bases at V and 7 bases at J, with 12 bases in the middle. This CDR3 contains 14 residues. Germline CDR1 and CDR2: SGHRS and YFSETQ. The CDR3 here is CASSPGQGNSPLHF. In nucleotides, the CDR3 is TGCGCCAGCAGCCCGGGACAAGGGAATTCACCCCTCCACTTT.

This chain joins TRBV4-1 and TRBJ2-4; D not resolved. Trimming cost V 2 bases and J 2 bases, with 7 bases left between them. The germline V gene encodes CDR1 MGHRA and CDR2 YSYEKL. The CDR3 sequence is 14 residues long. CDR3 in DNA: TGCGCCAGCAGCCAACCCTTTACCAAAAACATTCAGTACTTC. Protein: CASSQPFTKNIQYF.

The chain joins TRBV6-4 to TRBJ2-1; TRBD2 matches 9 bases. The CDR3 sequence is 15 residues long. V lost 8 bases, J lost 9 bases, and 14 bases stayed unmatched. Germline V gene lookup returns CDR1 MRHNA and CDR2 SNTAGT. CDR3 protein: CASRLYSGGGGEQFF. CDR3 DNA: TGTGCCAGCCGTTTGTATAGCGGGGGAGGTGGTGAGCAGTTCTTC.

This chain joins TRBV19 and TRBJ1-5; perhaps TRBD1 as D (5 bases). CDR3 length equals 16 residues. CDR1 and CDR2 (germline): LNHDA, SQIVND (reference sequence). V was cut by 1 base and J by 1 base, with 11 bases left in between. The CDR3 DNA is TGTGCCAGTAGTATAGTTGGACGGGGGAGCAATCAGCCCCAGCATTTT. This gives the protein CASSIVGRGSNQPQHF.

The gene calls are TRBV7-8 and TRBJ2-7, with D possibly TRBD1 on 6 matching bases. Trimming left V 1 base short and J 4 bases short, with 11 bases between. In germline, CDR1 is SGHVS, CDR2 FQNEAQ. The CDR3 is made up of 14 amino acids. The CDR3 protein is CASSLDRVGYEQYF. The CDR3 coding sequence is TGTGCCAGCAGCTTAGACAGGGTCGGATACGAGCAGTACTTC. Full variable domain (outside the CDR3, taken from reference TRBV7-8 and TRBJ2-7): GAGVSQSPRYKVAKRGQDVALRCDPISGHVSLFWYQQALGQGPEFLTYFQNEAQLDKSGLPSDRFFAERPEGSVSTLKIQRTQQEDSAVYLCASSLDRVGYEQYFGPGTRLTVT.

The V and J genes are TRBV11-3 and TRBJ2-3; 7 nucleotides agree with TRBD2. V was pared by 3 bases and J by 0 bases, with 6 bases of the junction left unmatched. The CDR3 runs to 16 residues. Germline V lookup: CDR1 SGHNT, CDR2 YENEEA. CDR3 amino acids: CASSLGGSGSTDTQYF. The CDR3 DNA follows: TGTGCCAGCAGCTTGGGAGGGAGCGGGAGCACAGATACGCAGTATTTT.

This clone was detected a few times. The rearrangement joins TRBV5-1 to TRBJ1-6; TRBD1 aligns across 9 bases. The CDR3 loop spans 16 amino acids. Germline values: CDR1 SGHRS, CDR2 YFSETQ. V lost 0 bases to trimming and J lost 7 bases; unmatched junction nucleotides: 5. For the CDR3, the DNA is TGCGCCAGCAGCTTGGGGACCGGGACAGGGAATTCACCCCTCCACTTT. Its protein is CASSLGTGTGNSPLHF. The variable domain in full, with the rest retrieved from reference TRBV5-1 and TRBJ1-6, is KAGVTQTPRYLIKTRGQQVTLSCSPISGHRSVSWYQQTPGQGLQFLFEYFSETQRNKGNFPGRFSGRQFSNSRSEMNVSTLELGDSALYLCASSLGTGTGNSPLHFGNGTRLTVT.

The chain recombines TRBV4-2 with TRBJ2-1; TRBD2 matches at 9 bases. V dropped 1 base and J dropped 13; count of bases not matched to a gene: 11. This CDR3 contains 15 residues. The V gene's germline CDR1 is LGHNA and CDR2 YNFKEQ. The CDR3: CASSQGASGAQSQFF. The CDR3 DNA reads TGTGCCAGCAGCCAAGGGGCTAGCGGGGCTCAAAGTCAGTTCTTC.

This clone appeared a few times. The CDR3 DNA sequence: TGCGCCAGCAGCCAAGCCGTGGTAGGGTGGTCCCAGCATTTT. Translation: CASSQAVVGWSQHF. The genes are TRBV4-1 and TRBJ1-5; D gene ambiguous. Germline V gene lookup returns CDR1 MGHRA and CDR2 YSYEKL. V was pared by 1 base and J by 11 bases, with 15 bases between. The CDR3 extends over 14 amino acids.

V gene TRBV5-4 combines with J gene TRBJ1-6; D might be TRBD1 (6 bases). Germline V gene data show CDR1 as SGHNT and CDR2 as YYREEE (reference sequence). The CDR3 is 17 amino acids. With 3 bases removed from V and 5 bases from J, the gap between germline ends came to 18 bases. The CDR3 DNA follows: TGTGCCAGCAGCTGGGGGGCAAGGGGAGGGAATAATTCACCCCTCCACTTT. As protein: CASSWGARGGNNSPLHF. The full variable domain, with the rest looked up from reference TRBV5-4 and TRBJ1-6, is ETGVTQSPTHLIKTRGQQVTLRCSSQSGHNTVSWYQQALGQGPQFIFQYYREEENGRGNFPPRFSGLQFPNYSSELNVNALELDDSALYLCASSWGARGGNNSPLHFGNGTRLTVT.

In DNA, the CDR3 is TGCGCCAGCAGCTCCGGACAGGGGACCTTGCACGAGACCCAGTACTTC. Translated: CASSSGQGTLHETQYF. This rearrangement joins TRBV5-1 to TRBJ2-5; TRBD1 matches 9 bases. The J segment lost 5 bases and the V segment lost 3 bases, leaving 11 bases of the junction unmatched. The CDR3 consists of 16 residues. CDR1 is SGHRS, CDR2 YFSETQ, per germline.